One sample yielded the 15 T cell receptor beta chains listed below, sequenced in a study of cytomegalovirus exposure and HLA in healthy donors. The PCR contained 60 Vbeta and 13 Jbeta primers. Assay used: immunoSEQ multiplex PCR; TCRdb lists only in-frame clones, some missing. The sample shows over 85,000 clones, about three quarters of them seen only once. Sequenced material: PBMCs. Receptor source: a man in his forties in good health and CMV-seronegative.

This chain uses TRBV27 with TRBJ2-5, with D tentatively TRBD1 (5 bases). Germline V gene data show CDR1 as MNHEY and CDR2 as SMNVEV (reference sequence). Trimming took off 1 base at V and 5 bases at J, with 11 bases between the two ends. This CDR3 has 14 residues. The CDR3 loop is CASSLLPGLETQYF. The CDR3 DNA follows: TGTGCCAGCAGTTTATTGCCAGGGTTGGAGACCCAGTACTTC.

The chain has TRBV19 and TRBJ1-5; 8 nucleotides match TRBD1. The length of the CDR3 is 14 residues. Germline lookup yields CDR1 LNHDA and CDR2 SQIVND (reference sequence). V lost 8 bases, J lost 2 bases, and 5 bases stayed unmatched. CDR3 bases: TGTGCCAGTGCAGGGGGCGCCGGCAATCAGCCCCAGCATTTT. Its translation is CASAGGAGNQPQHF.

This rearrangement joins TRBV18 to TRBJ2-3; 8 nucleotides agree with TRBD1. The germline V gene has CDR1 KGHSH and CDR2 LQKENI. The CDR3 has 13 amino acids. Trimming took 5 bases from V and 4 from J; bases not matched to a gene: 2. The CDR3 DNA sequence: TGTGCCAGCTCATGGGACAGGTCAGATACGCAGTATTTT. Translated: CASSWDRSDTQYF.

The rearrangement uses TRBV19 and TRBJ1-3; 7 positions agree with TRBD1. This CDR3 is 14 amino acids long. The J segment lost 0 bases and the V segment lost 8 bases, leaving 4 bases of the junction unmatched. Germline CDR1 LNHDA, CDR2 SQIVND (reference sequence). This chain's CDR3 is CASGTESSGNTIYF. In nucleotides, the CDR3 is TGTGCCAGTGGGACAGAGAGCTCTGGAAACACCATATATTTT.

The V gene is TRBV7-6, the J gene TRBJ2-1, with D perhaps TRBD1 (5 bases). CDR3 size: 15 residues. The V gene's germline CDR1 is SGHVS and CDR2 FNYEAQ. The V gene lost 5 bases and the J gene lost 4 bases, with 15 bases spanning the gap. CDR3 in amino acids: CASSRKGQGYNEQFF. CDR3 DNA sequence: TGTGCCAGCAGCCGAAAGGGCCAGGGTTACAATGAGCAGTTCTTC.

The J gene is TRBJ2-5, the V gene TRBV7-2; D is unresolved. V lost 5 bases to trimming and J lost 0 bases, with 7 bases between them. Germline CDR1 reads SGHTA; CDR2 reads FQGNSA. CDR3 length equals 13 residues. The CDR3 sequence: CASSSVHQETQYF. As DNA, the CDR3 is TGTGCCAGCAGCAGCGTCCACCAAGAGACCCAGTACTTC. The variable domain in full, completed from reference TRBV7-2 and TRBJ2-5, reads GAGVSQSPSNKVTEKGKDVELRCDPISGHTALYWYRQSLGQGLEFLIYFQGNSAPDKSGLPSDRFSAERTGGSVSTLTIQRTQQEDSAVYLCASSSVHQETQYFGPGTRLLVL.

The chain is built from TRBV25-1 and TRBJ1-1; D perhaps matches TRBD1 (5 bases). CDR1 and CDR2 from the germline V gene are MGHDK and SYGVNS. The CDR3 length is 15 residues. Trimming stripped 1 base from V and 3 bases from J, with 12 bases between. CDR3 DNA sequence: TGTGCCAGCAGTGAATTTGGCGGAGGGGACACTGAAGCTTTCTTT. Protein: CASSEFGGGDTEAFF.

The V call is TRBV4-1, the J call TRBJ2-1, with 9 bases fitting TRBD1. The germline CDR1 and CDR2 sequences are MGHRA and YSYEKL. CDR3 length: 16 residues. The trim removed 0 bases at V and 9 bases at J, leaving 9 bases unmatched. The CDR3 here is CASSQDLIGTGIEQFF. Here the CDR3 DNA reads TGCGCCAGCAGCCAAGATCTAATTGGGACAGGGATTGAGCAGTTCTTC.

V is TRBV28 and J is TRBJ2-2; 7 bases are a match to TRBD2. The V gene's germline CDR1 is MDHEN and CDR2 SYDVKM. The junction had 5 bases not matched to a gene; V was cut back by 6 bases and J by 4 bases. This CDR3 contains 14 residues. DNA of the CDR3: TGTGCCAGCAGCCTCTTAGCGGGCACCGGGGAGCTGTTTTTT. Encoded protein: CASSLLAGTGELFF.

The chain combines TRBV2 with TRBJ2-7; D call uncertain. V lost 4 bases to trimming and J lost 5 bases, with 9 bases between them. Germline V CDR1 and CDR2: SNHLY, FYNNEI. This CDR3 region has 12 residues. The DNA for the CDR3 is TGTGCCAGCAGTGTGAGGCGGCACGAGCAGTACTTC. Protein product: CASSVRRHEQYF.

The chain employs TRBV27 and TRBJ2-2, with D uncertain. V lost 4 bases, J lost 4 bases, and 7 bases lay in between. Germline loops: CDR1 MNHEY, CDR2 SMNVEV (reference sequence). CDR3 length equals 13 residues. CDR3 coding DNA: TGTGCCAGCAGTTCGGGTTGCACCGGGGAGCTGTTTTTT. Protein: CASSSGCTGELFF.

CDR3 sequence reads: CASSYGRGGFTGELFF. The CDR3, as DNA: TGTGCCAGCAGTTATGGAAGGGGAGGGTTCACCGGGGAGCTGTTTTTT. The chain is built from TRBV6-5 and TRBJ2-2; 7 bases agree with TRBD2. CDR1 MNHEY and CDR2 SVGAGI come from the germline V gene. V trimming: 3 bases; J trimming: 4 bases; junction bases outside the gene matches: 8. The CDR3 spans 16 residues.

The V gene is TRBV1, the J gene TRBJ2-2; the table's D call, TRBD1, has no DNA check behind it. TRBV1 is a pseudogene segment. The CDR3 loop spans 20 amino acids. CDR3 region: CTSSHASPKQAKYGTGELFF. CDR3 nucleotide sequence: TGCACCAGCAGCCACGCATCCCCCAAACAGGCCAAATATGGCACCGGGGAGCTGTTTTTT.

This clone was detected only a few times. The chain is built from TRBV6-1 and TRBJ2-7; D possibly corresponds to TRBD1 (5 bases). Trimming pared 6 bases from V and 3 bases from J, leaving 12 bases between. The germline V gene has CDR1 MNHNS and CDR2 SASEGT. The CDR3 sequence is 13 residues long. The CDR3 DNA sequence: TGTGCCAGCAGGGCCTGGGGCGGCTACGAGCAGTACTTC. It encodes CASRAWGGYEQYF.

Comments on this clone: Other DNA sequences in the same sample also yield this CDR3. The chain uses TRBV7-2 and TRBJ2-3, with 7 bases lining up with TRBD1. The germline CDR1 and CDR2 sequences are SGHTA and FQGNSA. The V gene end was trimmed by 4 bases and the J gene end by 4 bases; junction bases not matched to a gene: 8. The CDR3 loop spans 15 amino acids. CDR3 nucleotides: TGTGCCAGCAGCTACAGGGATAGGGGGCCAGATACGCAGTATTTT. As protein: CASSYRDRGPDTQYF. Complete variable domain (other parts from reference TRBV7-2 and TRBJ2-3): GAGVSQSPSNKVTEKGKDVELRCDPISGHTALYWYRQSLGQGLEFLIYFQGNSAPDKSGLPSDRFSAERTGGSVSTLTIQRTQQEDSAVYLCASSYRDRGPDTQYFGPGTRLTVL.